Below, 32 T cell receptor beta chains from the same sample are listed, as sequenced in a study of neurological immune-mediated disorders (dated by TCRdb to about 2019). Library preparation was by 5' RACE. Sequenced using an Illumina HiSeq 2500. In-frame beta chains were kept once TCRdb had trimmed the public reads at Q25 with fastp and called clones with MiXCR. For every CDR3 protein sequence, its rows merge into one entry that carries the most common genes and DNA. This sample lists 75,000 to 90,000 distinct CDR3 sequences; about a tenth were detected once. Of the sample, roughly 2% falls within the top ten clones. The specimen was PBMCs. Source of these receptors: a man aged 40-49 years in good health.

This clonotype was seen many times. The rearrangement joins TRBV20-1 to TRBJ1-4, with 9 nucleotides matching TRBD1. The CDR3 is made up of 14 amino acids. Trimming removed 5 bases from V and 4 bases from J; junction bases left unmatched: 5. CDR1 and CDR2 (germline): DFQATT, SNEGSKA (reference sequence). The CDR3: CSAVTGGNNEKLFF. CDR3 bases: TGCAGTGCTGTGACAGGGGGAAATAATGAAAAACTGTTTTTT.

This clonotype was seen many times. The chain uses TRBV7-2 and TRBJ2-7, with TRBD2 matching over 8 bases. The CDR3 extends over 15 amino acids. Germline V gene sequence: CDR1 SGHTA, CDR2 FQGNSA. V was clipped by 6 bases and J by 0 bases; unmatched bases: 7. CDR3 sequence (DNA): TGTGCCAGCAGACTGAAAACTAGCGGCTCCTACGAGCAGTACTTC. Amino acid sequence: CASRLKTSGSYEQYF.

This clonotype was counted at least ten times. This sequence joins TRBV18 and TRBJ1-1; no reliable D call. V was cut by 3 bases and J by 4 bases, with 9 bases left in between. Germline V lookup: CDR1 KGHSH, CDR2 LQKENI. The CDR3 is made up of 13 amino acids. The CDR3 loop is CASSPREVTEAFF. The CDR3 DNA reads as TGTGCCAGCTCACCGAGGGAAGTCACTGAAGCTTTCTTT.

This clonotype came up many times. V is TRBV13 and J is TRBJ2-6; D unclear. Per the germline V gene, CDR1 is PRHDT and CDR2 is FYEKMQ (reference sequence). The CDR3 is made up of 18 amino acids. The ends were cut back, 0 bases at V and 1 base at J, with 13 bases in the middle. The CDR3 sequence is CASSLGAGWGSGANVLTF. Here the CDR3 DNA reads TGTGCCAGCAGCTTAGGGGCCGGTTGGGGATCTGGGGCCAACGTCCTGACTTTC.

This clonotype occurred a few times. CDR3 bases: TGCAGCGTTGACCCGGGACAGAGTGAAAAACTGTTTTTT. Protein product: CSVDPGQSEKLFF. The chain joins TRBV29-1 to TRBJ1-4, with TRBD1 identical over 7 bases. Germline CDR1 reads SQVTM; CDR2 reads ANQGSEA. The CDR3 is 13 amino acids. The V gene end was trimmed by 3 bases and the J gene end by 7 bases; junction bases not matched to a gene: 5.

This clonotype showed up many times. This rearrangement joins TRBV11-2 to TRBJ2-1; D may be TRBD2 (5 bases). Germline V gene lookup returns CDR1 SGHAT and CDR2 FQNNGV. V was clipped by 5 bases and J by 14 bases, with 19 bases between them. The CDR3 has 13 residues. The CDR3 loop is CASSLGEGRYEFF. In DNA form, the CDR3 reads TGTGCCAGCAGCCTCGGGGAAGGCCGATATGAGTTCTTC.

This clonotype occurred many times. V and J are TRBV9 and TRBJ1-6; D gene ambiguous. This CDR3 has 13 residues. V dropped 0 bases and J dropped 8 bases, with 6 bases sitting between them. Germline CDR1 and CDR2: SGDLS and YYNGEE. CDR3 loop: CASSVEPYSPLHF. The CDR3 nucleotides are TGTGCCAGCAGCGTAGAACCATATTCACCCCTCCACTTT. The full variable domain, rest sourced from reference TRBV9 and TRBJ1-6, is DSGVTQTPKHLITATGQRVTLRCSPRSGDLSVYWYQQSLDQGLQFLIQYYNGEERAKGNILERFSAQQFPDLHSELNLSSLELGDSALYFCASSVEPYSPLHFGNGTRLTVT.

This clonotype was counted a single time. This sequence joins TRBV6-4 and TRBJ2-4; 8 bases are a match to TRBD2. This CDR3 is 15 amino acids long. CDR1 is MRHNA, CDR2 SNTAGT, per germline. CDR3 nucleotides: TGTGACCGGGGGGGAGCTCCTCGGTCCAAAAACATTCAGTACTTC. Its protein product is CDRGGAPRSKNIQYF.

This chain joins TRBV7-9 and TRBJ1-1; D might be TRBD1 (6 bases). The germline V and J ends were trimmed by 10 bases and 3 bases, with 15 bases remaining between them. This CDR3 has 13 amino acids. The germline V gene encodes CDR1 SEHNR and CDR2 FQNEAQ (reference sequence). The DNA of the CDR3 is TGTGCCACCTTGGACAGCCTGGACACTGAAGCTTTCTTT. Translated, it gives CATLDSLDTEAFF. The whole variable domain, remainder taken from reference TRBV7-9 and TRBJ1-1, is DTGVSQNPRHKITKRGQNVTFRCDPISEHNRLYWYRQTLGQGPEFLTYFQNEAQLEKSRLLSDRFSAERPKGSFSTLEIQRTEQGDSAMYLCATLDSLDTEAFFGQGTRLTVV.

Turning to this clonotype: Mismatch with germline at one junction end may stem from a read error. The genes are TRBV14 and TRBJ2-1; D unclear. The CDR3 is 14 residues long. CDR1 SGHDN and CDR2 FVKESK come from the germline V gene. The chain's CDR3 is CASSQLLLPDDQFF. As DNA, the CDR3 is TGTGCCAGCAGCCAACTCCTCCTCCCGGATGATCAGTTCTTC. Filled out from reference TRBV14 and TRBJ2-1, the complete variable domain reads EAGVTQFPSHSVIEKGQTVTLRCDPISGHDNLYWYRRVMGKEIKFLLHFVKESKQDESGMPNNRFLAERTGGTYSTLKVQPAELEDSGVYFCASSQLLLPDDQFFGPGTRLTVL.

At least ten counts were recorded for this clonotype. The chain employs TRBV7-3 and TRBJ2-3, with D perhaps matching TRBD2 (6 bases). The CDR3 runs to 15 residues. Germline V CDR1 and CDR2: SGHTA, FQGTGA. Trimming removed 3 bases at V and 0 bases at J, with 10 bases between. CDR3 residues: CASSFSGTSTDTQYF. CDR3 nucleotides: TGTGCCAGCAGCTTCTCCGGGACTAGCACAGATACGCAGTATTTT.

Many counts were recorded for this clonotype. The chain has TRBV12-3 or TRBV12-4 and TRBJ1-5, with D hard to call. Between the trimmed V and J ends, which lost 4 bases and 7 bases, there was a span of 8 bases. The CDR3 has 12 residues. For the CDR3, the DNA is TGTGCCAGCAGTTGGCCCAACCAGCCCCAGCATTTT. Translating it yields CASSWPNQPQHF.

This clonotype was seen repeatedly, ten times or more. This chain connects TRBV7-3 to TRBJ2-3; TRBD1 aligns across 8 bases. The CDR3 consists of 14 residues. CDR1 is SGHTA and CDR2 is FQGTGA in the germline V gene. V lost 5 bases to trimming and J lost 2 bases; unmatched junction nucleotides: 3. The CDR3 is CASSRDRFTDTQYF. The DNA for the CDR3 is TGTGCCAGCAGCCGGGACAGGTTCACAGATACGCAGTATTTT.

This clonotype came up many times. The CDR3, as DNA: TGTGCCAGCAGGAGATTTGCGACAGAACCCCCGGGCAATCAGCCCCAGCATTTT. Translating gives CASRRFATEPPGNQPQHF. This chain joins TRBV5-5 and TRBJ1-5, with D possibly matching TRBD1 (5 bases). Germline V gene lookup returns CDR1 SGHKS and CDR2 YYEKEE (reference sequence). The CDR3 totals 18 residues. Trimming took off 5 bases at V and 2 bases at J, with 23 bases between the two ends.

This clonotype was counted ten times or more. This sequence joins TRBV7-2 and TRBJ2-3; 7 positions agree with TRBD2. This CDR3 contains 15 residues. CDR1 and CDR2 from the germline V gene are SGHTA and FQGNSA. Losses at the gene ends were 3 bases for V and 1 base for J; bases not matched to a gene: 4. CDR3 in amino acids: CASSLDGGGTDTQYF. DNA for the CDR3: TGTGCCAGCAGCTTGGATGGGGGGGGCACAGATACGCAGTATTTT. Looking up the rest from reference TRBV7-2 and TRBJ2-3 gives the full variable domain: GAGVSQSPSNKVTEKGKDVELRCDPISGHTALYWYRQSLGQGLEFLIYFQGNSAPDKSGLPSDRFSAERTGGSVSTLTIQRTQQEDSAVYLCASSLDGGGTDTQYFGPGTRLTVL.

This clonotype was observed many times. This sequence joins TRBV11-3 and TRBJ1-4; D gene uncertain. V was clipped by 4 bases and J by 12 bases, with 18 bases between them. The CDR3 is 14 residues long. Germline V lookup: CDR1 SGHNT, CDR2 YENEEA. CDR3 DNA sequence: TGTGCCAGCAGCTCTTTCTCGGCCCCGGGTCAACTGTTTTTT. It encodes CASSSFSAPGQLFF. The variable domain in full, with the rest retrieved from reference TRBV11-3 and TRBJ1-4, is EAGVVQSPRYKIIEKKQPVAFWCNPISGHNTLYWYLQNLGQGPELLIRYENEEAVDDSQLPKDRFSAERLKGVDSTLKIQPAELGDSAVYLCASSSFSAPGQLFFGSGTQLSVL.

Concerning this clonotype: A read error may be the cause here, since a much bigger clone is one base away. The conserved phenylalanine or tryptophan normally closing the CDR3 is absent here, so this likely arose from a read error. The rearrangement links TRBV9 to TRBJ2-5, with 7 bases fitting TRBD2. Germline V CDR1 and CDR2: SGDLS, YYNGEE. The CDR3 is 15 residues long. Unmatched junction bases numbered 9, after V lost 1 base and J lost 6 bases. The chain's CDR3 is CASSVSGTGDKTQYY. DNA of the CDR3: TGTGCCAGCAGCGTAAGCGGGACGGGGGATAAGACCCAGTACTAC.

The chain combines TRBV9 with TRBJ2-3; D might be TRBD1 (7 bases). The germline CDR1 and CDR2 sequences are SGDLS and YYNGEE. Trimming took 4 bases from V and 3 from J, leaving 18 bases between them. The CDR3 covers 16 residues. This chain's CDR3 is CASSSRGAWETDTQYF. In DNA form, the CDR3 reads TGTGCCAGCAGCTCCAGGGGGGCCTGGGAGACAGATACGCAGTATTTT.

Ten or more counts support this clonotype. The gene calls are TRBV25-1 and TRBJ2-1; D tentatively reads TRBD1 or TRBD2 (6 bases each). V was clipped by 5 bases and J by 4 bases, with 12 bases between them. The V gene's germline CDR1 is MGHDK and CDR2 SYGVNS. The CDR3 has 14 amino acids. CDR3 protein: CASSPGAGYNEQFF. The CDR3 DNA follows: TGTGCCAGCAGTCCGGGGGCGGGTTACAATGAGCAGTTCTTC.

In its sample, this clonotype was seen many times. In DNA, the CDR3 is TGTGCCAGCAGCGTAGGGGGAGGGGGCTACGAGCAGTACTTC. Its protein product is CASSVGGGGYEQYF. The chain has TRBV9 and TRBJ2-7; D is perhaps TRBD2 (7 bases). The CDR3 contains 14 residues. The V end was cut by 0 bases, the J end by 3 bases, with 10 bases between. The germline gives CDR1 SGDLS, CDR2 YYNGEE.

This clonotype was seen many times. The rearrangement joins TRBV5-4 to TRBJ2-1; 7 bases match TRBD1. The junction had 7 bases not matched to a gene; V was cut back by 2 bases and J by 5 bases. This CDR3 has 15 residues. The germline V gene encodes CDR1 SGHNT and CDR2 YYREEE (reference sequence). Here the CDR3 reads CASSFLRTGNNEQFF. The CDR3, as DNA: TGTGCCAGCAGCTTTCTCCGGACAGGAAACAATGAGCAGTTCTTC.

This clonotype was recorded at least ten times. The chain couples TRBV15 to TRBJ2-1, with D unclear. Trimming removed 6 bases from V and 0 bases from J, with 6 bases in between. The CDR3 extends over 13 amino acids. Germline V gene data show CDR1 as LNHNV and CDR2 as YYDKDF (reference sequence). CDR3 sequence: CATRRNSYNEQFF. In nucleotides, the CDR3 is TGTGCCACCAGGAGGAACTCCTACAATGAGCAGTTCTTC.

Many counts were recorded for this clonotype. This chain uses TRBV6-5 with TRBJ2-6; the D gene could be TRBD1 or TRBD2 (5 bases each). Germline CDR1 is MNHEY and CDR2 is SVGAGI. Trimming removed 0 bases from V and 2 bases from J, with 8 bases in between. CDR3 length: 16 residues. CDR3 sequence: CASSYSWGTGANVLTF. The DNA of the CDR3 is TGTGCCAGCAGTTACTCGTGGGGGACTGGGGCCAACGTCCTGACTTTC.

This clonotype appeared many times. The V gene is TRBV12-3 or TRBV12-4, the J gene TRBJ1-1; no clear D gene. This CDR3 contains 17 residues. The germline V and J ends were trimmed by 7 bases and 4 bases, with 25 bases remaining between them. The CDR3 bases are TGTGCCAGCACCTCGACACAGATGGGGTTCGGTGCCACTGAAGCTTTCTTT. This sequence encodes CASTSTQMGFGATEAFF.

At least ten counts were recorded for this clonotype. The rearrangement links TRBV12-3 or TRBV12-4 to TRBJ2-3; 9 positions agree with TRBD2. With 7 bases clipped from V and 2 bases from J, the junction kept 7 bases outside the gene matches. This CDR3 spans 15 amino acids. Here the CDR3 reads CASTRTSGYTDTQYF. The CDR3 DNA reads TGTGCCAGCACGCGAACTAGCGGGTACACAGATACGCAGTATTTT.

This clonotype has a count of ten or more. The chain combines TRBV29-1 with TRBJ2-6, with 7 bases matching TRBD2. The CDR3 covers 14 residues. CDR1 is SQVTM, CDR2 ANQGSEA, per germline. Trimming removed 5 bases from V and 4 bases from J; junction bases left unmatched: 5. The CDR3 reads CSVQGGSGANVLTF. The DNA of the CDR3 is TGCAGCGTTCAAGGCGGGAGCGGGGCCAACGTCCTGACTTTC.

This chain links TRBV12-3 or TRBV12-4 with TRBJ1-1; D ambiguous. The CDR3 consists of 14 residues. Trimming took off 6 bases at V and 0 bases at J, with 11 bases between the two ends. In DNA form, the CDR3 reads TGTGCCAGCAGCACCTATGGGTTGAACACTGAAGCTTTCTTT. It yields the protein CASSTYGLNTEAFF.

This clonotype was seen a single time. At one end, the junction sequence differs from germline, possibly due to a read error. The CDR3 loop reads CANSPTLETQYF. In nucleotides, the CDR3 is TGTGCCAACAGCCCCACTCTAGAGACCCAGTACTTC. The chain joins TRBV14 to TRBJ2-5, with unresolved D. The CDR3 consists of 12 residues. The germline gives CDR1 SGHDN, CDR2 FVKESK.

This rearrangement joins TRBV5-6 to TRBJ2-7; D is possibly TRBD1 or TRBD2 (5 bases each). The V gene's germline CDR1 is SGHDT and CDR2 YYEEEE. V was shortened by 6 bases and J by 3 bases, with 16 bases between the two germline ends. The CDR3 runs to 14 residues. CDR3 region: CASTLRGNYYEQYF. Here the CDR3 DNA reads TGTGCCAGCACCCTGAGGGGAAACTACTACGAGCAGTACTTC.

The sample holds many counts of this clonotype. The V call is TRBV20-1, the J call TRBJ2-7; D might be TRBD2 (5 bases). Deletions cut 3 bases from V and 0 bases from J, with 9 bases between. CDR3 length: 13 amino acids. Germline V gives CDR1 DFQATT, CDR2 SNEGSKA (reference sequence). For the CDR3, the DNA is TGCAGTGCTAGGGGTCGGGGCTCCTACGAGCAGTACTTC. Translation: CSARGRGSYEQYF.

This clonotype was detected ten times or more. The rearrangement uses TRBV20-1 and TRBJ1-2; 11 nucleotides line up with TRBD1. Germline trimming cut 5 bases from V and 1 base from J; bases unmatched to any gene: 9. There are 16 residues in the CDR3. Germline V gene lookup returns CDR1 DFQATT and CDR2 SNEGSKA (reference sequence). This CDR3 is CSAFPGQGVLNYGYTF. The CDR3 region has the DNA TGCAGTGCTTTCCCGGGACAGGGGGTACTTAACTATGGCTACACCTTC.

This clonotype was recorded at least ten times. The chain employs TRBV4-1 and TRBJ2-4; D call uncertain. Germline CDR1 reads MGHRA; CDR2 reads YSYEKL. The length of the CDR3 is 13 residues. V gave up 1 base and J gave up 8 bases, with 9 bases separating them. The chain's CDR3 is CASSQVDGDIQYF. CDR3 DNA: TGCGCCAGCAGCCAAGTCGACGGAGACATTCAGTACTTC.